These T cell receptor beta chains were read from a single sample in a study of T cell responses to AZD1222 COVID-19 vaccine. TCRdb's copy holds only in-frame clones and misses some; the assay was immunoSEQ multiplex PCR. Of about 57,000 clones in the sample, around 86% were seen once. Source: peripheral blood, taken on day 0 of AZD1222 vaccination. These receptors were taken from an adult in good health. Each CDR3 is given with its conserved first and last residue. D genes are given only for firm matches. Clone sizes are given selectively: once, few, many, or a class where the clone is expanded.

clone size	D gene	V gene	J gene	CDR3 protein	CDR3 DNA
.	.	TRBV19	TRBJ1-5	CASKGPNNQPQHF	TGTGCCAGTAAGGGCCCGAACAATCAGCCCCAGCATTTT
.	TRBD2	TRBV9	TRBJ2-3	CASTPGGLAGLDTQYF	TGTGCCAGCACCCCCGGGGGACTAGCGGGGTTAGATACGCAGTATTTT
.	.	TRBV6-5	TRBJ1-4	CASRSRDPNREKLFF	TGTGCCAGCAGATCCCGGGACCCCAACAGGGAAAAACTGTTTTTT
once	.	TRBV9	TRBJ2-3	CASSVDLSSTDTQYF	TGTGCCAGCAGCGTAGATCTATCTAGCACAGATACGCAGTATTTT
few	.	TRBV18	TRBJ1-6	CASSPTPGVARGNSPLHF	TGTGCCAGCTCACCAACCCCAGGTGTGGCACGTGGTAATTCACCCCTCCACTTT
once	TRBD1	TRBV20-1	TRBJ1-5	CSASVDRDQPQHF	TGCAGTGCTAGTGTGGACAGGGATCAGCCCCAGCATTTT
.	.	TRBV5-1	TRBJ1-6	CASSLLGAVGDSPLHF	TGCGCCAGCAGCCTCCTGGGCGCAGTCGGAGATTCACCCCTCCACTTT
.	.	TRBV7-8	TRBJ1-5	CASSPRTRTDYSNQPQHF	TGTGCCAGCAGCCCCCGTACTCGGACTGATTATAGCAATCAGCCCCAGCATTTT
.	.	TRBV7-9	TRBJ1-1	CASSFAPEAFF	TGTGCCAGCAGCTTTGCCCCTGAAGCTTTCTTT
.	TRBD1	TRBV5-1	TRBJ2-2	CASSKGTGNTGELFF	TGCGCCAGCAGCAAAGGGACAGGAAACACCGGGGAGCTGTTTTTT
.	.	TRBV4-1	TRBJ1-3	CASSQDVLGNTIYF	TGCGCCAGCAGCCAAGATGTACTCGGGAACACCATATATTTT
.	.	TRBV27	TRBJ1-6	CASSSLYNSPLHF	TGTGCCAGCAGTTCCCTTTATAATTCACCCCTCCACTTT
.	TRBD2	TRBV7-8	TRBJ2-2	CASSLALVAGGRNTGELFF	TGTGCCAGCAGCTTAGCCTTGGTAGCGGGGGGCAGGAACACCGGGGAGCTGTTTTTT
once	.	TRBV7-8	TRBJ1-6	CASSLSDSPLHF	TGTGCCAGCAGCTTATCAGATTCACCCCTCCACTTT
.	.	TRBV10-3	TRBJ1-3	CATEADFKGNTIYF	TGTGCCACAGAAGCGGATTTCAAGGGCAACACCATATATTTT
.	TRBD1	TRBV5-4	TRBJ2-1	CASSLGGQGSNEQFF	TGTGCCAGCAGCTTGGGAGGACAGGGAAGCAATGAGCAGTTCTTC
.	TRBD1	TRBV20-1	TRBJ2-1	CSASGGQANYNEQFF	TGCAGTGCTAGTGGGGGACAGGCTAATTACAATGAGCAGTTCTTC
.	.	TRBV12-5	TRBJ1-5	CASGPLEPQHF	TGTGCTAGTGGTCCTTTGGAGCCCCAGCATTTT
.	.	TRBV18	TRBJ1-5	CASSPGGQPQHF	TGTGCCAGCTCACCTGGTGGTCAGCCCCAGCATTTT
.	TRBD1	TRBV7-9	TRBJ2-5	CASSLAGTGKAETQYF	TGTGCCAGCAGCTTAGCAGGGACAGGGAAAGCAGAGACCCAGTACTTC
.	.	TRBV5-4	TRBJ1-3	CASSTDGYSGNTIYF	TGTGCCAGCAGCACCGACGGATACTCTGGAAACACCATATATTTT
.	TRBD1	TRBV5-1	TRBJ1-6	CASSLQRQGAQRSPLHF	TGCGCCAGCAGCTTGCAGAGACAGGGGGCTCAAAGGTCACCCCTCCACTTT
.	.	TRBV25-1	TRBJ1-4	CASSEGKSATNEKLFF	TGTGCCAGCAGTGAAGGGAAATCTGCAACTAATGAAAAACTGTTTTTT
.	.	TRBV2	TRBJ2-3	CASKVGVATDTQYF	TGTGCCAGCAAGGTGGGGGTGGCCACAGATACGCAGTATTTT
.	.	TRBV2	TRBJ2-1	CASSERNEQFF	TGTGCCAGCAGTGAGAGAAATGAGCAGTTCTTC
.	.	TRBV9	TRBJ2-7	CASSSPGRVSYEQYF	TGTGCCAGCAGCTCTCCGGGCCGGGTAAGCTACGAGCAGTACTTC
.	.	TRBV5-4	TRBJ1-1	CASSPGQGRTEAFF	TGTGCCAGCAGCCCCGGCCAGGGTCGGACTGAAGCTTTCTTT
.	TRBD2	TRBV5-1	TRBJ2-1	CASSWGLTSGPINEQFF	TGCGCCAGCAGCTGGGGCTTGACTAGCGGCCCAATAAATGAGCAGTTCTTC
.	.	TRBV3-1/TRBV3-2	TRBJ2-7	CASSRVPKAHEQYF	TGTGCCAGCAGCCGCGTCCCTAAGGCCCACGAGCAGTACTTC
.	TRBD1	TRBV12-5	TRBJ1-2	CASGWGDRSPLGGDGYTF	TGTGCTAGTGGTTGGGGGGACAGGTCTCCACTGGGTGGGGACGGCTACACCTTC
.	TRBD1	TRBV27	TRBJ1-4	CASRLGTGGEKLFF	TGTGCCAGCAGGCTAGGGACAGGCGGTGAAAAACTGTTTTTT
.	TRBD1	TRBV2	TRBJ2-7	CASSGDRAGEQYF	TGTGCCAGCAGTGGGGACAGGGCGGGGGAGCAGTACTTC
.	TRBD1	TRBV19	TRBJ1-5	CASSIGLRGQGQPQHF	TGTGCCAGTAGTATAGGACTCAGGGGGCAGGGTCAGCCCCAGCATTTT
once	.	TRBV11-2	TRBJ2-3	CASSLDAIIRNTQYF	TGTGCCAGCAGCTTAGATGCTATAATACGAAATACGCAGTATTTT
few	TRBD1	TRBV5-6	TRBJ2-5	CASSLEGQGEETQYF	TGTGCCAGCAGCTTGGAAGGACAGGGTGAAGAGACCCAGTACTTC
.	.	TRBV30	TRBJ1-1	CAWLNPGTEAFF	TGTGCCTGGCTTAACCCGGGGACTGAAGCTTTCTTT
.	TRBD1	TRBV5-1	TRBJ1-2	CASSLGQGAFYGYTF	TGCGCCAGCAGCTTGGGACAGGGGGCCTTCTATGGCTACACCTTC
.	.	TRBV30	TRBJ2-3	CAWSVRSSTFSTDTQYF	TGTGCCTGGAGTGTACGATCGAGTACTTTTAGCACAGATACGCAGTATTTT
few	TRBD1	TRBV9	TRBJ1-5	CASSSTGVGNQPQHF	TGTGCCAGCAGCTCTACAGGGGTCGGCAATCAGCCCCAGCATTTT
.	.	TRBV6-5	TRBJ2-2	CASSYSTGPGELFF	TGTGCCAGCAGTTACTCGACGGGGCCCGGGGAGCTGTTTTTT
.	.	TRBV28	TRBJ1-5	CASSPRDTGIKRPQHF	TGTGCCAGCAGCCCCCGGGACACAGGAATTAAGCGGCCCCAGCATTTT
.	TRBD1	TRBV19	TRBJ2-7	CASSPRQGGAYEQYF	TGTGCCAGTAGTCCCAGACAGGGGGGGGCCTACGAGCAGTACTTC
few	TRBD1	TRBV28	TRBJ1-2	CASRQGALGYTF	TGTGCCAGCCGCCAGGGGGCGCTCGGCTACACCTTC
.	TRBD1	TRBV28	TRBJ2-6	CASGQGSGANVLTF	TGTGCCAGCGGACAGGGGTCTGGGGCCAACGTCCTGACTTTC
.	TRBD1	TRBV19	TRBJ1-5	CASSMGQGDNQPQHF	TGTGCCAGTAGTATGGGACAGGGGGACAATCAGCCCCAGCATTTT
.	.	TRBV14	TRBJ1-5	CASSLQSGQPQHF	TGTGCCAGCAGCCTTCAAAGTGGTCAGCCCCAGCATTTT
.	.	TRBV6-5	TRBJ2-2	CASTQSLEVGELFF	TGTGCCAGCACTCAGTCGCTAGAAGTCGGGGAGCTGTTTTTT
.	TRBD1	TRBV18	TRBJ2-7	CASSRQQGLYEQYF	TGTGCCAGCTCACGTCAACAGGGGCTCTACGAGCAGTACTTC
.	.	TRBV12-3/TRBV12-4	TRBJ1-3	CASSTGIVNTIYF	TGTGCCAGCAGCACAGGGATCGTAAACACCATATATTTT
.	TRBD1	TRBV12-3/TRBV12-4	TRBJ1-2	CASRADRGPIYTF	TGTGCCAGCAGGGCGGACAGGGGCCCCATCTACACCTTC
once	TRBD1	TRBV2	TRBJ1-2	CASSRDRGFYGYTF	TGTGCCAGCAGCCGGGACAGGGGTTTCTATGGCTACACCTTC
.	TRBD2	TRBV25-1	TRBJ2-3	CASRGRDYTDTQYF	TGTGCCAGCAGGGGCAGGGACTACACAGATACGCAGTATTTT
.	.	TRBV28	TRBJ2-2	CASSLGGQTGELFF	TGTGCCAGCAGCCTCGGGGGGCAAACCGGGGAGCTGTTTTTT